The sequence of this T cell receptor beta chain was determined in a study of shared clonotypes between healthy human individuals. Profiled with immunoSEQ multiplex PCR; TCRdb holds only in-frame clones, not every one. The sample carries about 2.4 million clones, around 90% recorded once. Germline V gene sequence: CDR1 SGHRS, CDR2 YFSETQ. This CDR3 spans 15 amino acids. With 3 bases clipped from V and 10 bases from J, the junction kept 11 bases outside the gene matches. Participating donors were healthy, HIV-negative adults free of recent acute infections or vaccinations. Sequencing input: naive CD4+ T cells sorted from blood. The subset: CD45RA+ positively selected. This TCR was recovered from a man between 18 and 35 years old in good health. The V call is TRBV5-1, the J call TRBJ1-4, with 8 bases fitting TRBD1. The chain's CDR3 is CASSWGTGKGAKLFF. DNA for the CDR3: TGCGCCAGCAGCTGGGGGACAGGAAAGGGAGCAAAACTGTTTTTT.